This T cell receptor (beta chain) was recovered during a study of cytomegalovirus exposure and HLA in healthy donors. Study summary: A later analysis reported the approximately 120 validation repertoires used the same platform as the roughly 700 first-cohort repertoires.

In the case of this clone: Its antigen is not known.

The repertoire was sequenced with immunoSEQ multiplex PCR; TCRdb's copy has only in-frame clones and lacks some. The repertoire holds some 84,000 clones, with roughly 93% as singletons. The CDR3 has 13 amino acids. Deletions cut 8 bases from V and 0 bases from J, with 5 bases between. Germline V CDR1 and CDR2: LNHDA, SQIVND (reference sequence). Study-level points and caveats: According to the study, around 160 TCR beta chains were cytomegalovirus-associated.

The sample was PBMCs. V usage is TRBV19 and J usage is TRBJ2-6; D is unclear. The sequence came from a man younger than 40 in good health and CMV-seronegative. The CDR3 protein is CASRYSGANVLTF. The CDR3 DNA is TGTGCCAGTCGGTACTCTGGGGCCAACGTCCTGACTTTC.